This TCR beta chain was obtained from a study of T cells after posttransplantation cyclophosphamide. The study, taken as a whole, reports: Blood and skin or GI T cell repertoires showed limited TRB overlap. Later post-transplant blood repertoires were often dominated by donor CD8+ memory clones.

TCRdb's copy holds only in-frame clones and misses some; the assay was immunoSEQ multiplex PCR. The repertoire consists of about 40,000 clones, none detected only once. This clone occurred many times. The target antigen is unknown. The CDR3 is made up of 15 amino acids. Trimming took 5 bases from V and 4 from J; bases not matched to a gene: 9. CDR1 and CDR2 from the germline V gene are PRHDT and FYEKMQ (reference sequence). The specimen was PBMCs. The V and J genes are TRBV13 and TRBJ2-7; TRBD1 agrees at 9 bases. This clonotype was obtained from a man younger than 40 in good health and a related stem cell transplant donor. In nucleotides, the CDR3 is TGTGCCAGCAGCCAGGGGGGACAGGGACTTTACGAGCAGTACTTC. Translation gives CASSQGGQGLYEQYF.